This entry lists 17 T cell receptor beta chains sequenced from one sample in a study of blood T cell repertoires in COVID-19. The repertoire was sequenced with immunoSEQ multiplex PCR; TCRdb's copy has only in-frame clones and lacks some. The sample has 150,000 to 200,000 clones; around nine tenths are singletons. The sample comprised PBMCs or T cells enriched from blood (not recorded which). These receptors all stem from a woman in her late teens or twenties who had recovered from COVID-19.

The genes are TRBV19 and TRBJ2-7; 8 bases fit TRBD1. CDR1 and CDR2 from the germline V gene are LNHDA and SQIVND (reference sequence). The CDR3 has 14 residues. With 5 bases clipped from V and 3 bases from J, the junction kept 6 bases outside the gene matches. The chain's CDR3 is CASSPLTGDYEQYF. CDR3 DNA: TGTGCCAGTAGTCCATTGACAGGGGACTACGAGCAGTACTTC. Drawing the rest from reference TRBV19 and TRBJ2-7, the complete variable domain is DGGITQSPKYLFRKEGQNVTLSCEQNLNHDAMYWYRQDPGQGLRLIYYSQIVNDFQKGDIAEGYSVSREKKESFPLTVTSAQKNPTAFYLCASSPLTGDYEQYFGPGTRLTVT.

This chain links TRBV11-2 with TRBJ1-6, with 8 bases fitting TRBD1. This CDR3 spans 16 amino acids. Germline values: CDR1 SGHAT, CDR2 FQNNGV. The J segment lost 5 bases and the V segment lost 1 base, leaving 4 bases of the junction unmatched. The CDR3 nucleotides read TGTGCCAGCAGCTTAGGTTTCAGGGGGCATAATTCACCCCTCCACTTT. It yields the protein CASSLGFRGHNSPLHF.

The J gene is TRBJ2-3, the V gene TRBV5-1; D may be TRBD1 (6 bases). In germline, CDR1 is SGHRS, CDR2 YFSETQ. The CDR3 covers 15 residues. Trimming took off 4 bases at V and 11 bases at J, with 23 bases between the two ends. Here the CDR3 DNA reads TGCGCCAGCAGCCCCGCCCCGTGGGGGCCACGGGGGCAGTATTTT. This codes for CASSPAPWGPRGQYF.

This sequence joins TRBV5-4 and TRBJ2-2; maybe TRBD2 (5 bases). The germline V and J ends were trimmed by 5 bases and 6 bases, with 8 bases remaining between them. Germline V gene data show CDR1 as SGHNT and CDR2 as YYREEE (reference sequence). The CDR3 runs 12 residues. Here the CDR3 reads CASSSGAGELFF. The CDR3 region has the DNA TGTGCCAGCAGTTCCGGGGCCGGGGAGCTGTTTTTT.

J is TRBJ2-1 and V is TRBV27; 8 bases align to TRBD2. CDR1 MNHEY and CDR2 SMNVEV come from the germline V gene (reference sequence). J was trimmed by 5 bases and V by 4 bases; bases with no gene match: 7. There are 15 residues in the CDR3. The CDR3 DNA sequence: TGTGCCAGCAGTTCAGGAGCGGGAGTGGACAATGAGCAGTTCTTC. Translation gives CASSSGAGVDNEQFF.

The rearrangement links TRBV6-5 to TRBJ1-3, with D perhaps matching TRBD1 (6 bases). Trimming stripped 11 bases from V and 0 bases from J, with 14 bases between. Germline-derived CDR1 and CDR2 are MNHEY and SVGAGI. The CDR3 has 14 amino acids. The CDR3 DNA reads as TGTGCCTGTGACGGGACATACTCTGGAAACACCATATATTTT. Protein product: CACDGTYSGNTIYF.

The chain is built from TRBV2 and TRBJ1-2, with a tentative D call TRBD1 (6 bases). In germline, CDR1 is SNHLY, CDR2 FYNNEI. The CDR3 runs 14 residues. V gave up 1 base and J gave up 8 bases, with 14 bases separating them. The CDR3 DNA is TGTGCCAGCAGTGAAGTGGGTCAGGGGCGAGGCTACACCTTC. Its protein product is CASSEVGQGRGYTF.

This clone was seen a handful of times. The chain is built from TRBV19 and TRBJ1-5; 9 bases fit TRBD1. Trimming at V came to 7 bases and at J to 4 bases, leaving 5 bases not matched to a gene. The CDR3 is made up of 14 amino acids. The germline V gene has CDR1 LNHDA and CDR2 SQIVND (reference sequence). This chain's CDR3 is CASMGQGINQPQHF. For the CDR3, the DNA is TGTGCCAGTATGGGACAGGGAATTAATCAGCCCCAGCATTTT.

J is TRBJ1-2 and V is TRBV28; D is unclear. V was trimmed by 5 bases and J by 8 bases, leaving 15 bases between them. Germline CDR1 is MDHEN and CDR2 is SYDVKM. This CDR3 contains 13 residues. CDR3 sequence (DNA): TGTGCCAGCAGTCCATACGACACCGGCGGCTACACCTTC. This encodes CASSPYDTGGYTF.

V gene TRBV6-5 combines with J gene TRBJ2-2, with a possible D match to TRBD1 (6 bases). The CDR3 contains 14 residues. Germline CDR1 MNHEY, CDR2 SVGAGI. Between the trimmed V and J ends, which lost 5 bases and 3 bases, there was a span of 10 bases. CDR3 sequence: CASSPTGDTGELFF. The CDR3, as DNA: TGTGCCAGCAGTCCGACAGGCGACACCGGGGAGCTGTTTTTT.

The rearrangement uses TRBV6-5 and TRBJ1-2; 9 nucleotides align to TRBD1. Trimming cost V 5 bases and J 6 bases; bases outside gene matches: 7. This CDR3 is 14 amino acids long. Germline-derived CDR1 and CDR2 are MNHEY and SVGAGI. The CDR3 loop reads CASSPTGGADGYTF. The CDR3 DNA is TGTGCCAGCAGTCCAACAGGGGGCGCTGATGGCTACACCTTC.

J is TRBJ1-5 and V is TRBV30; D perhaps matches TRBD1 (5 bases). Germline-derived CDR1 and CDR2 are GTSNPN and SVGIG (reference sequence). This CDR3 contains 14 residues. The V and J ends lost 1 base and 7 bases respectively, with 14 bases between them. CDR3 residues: CAWSAGTEGQPQHF. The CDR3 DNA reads TGTGCCTGGAGTGCCGGGACTGAGGGGCAGCCCCAGCATTTT.

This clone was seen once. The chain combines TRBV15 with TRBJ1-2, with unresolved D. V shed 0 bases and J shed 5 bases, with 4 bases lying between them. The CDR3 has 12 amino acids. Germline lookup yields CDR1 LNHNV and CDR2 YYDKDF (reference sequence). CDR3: CATSREAYGYTF. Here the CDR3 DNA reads TGTGCCACCAGCAGAGAAGCGTATGGCTACACCTTC.

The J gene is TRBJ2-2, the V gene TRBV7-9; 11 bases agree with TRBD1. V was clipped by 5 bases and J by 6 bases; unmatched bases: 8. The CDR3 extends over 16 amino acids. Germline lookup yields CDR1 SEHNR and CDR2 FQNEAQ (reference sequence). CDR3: CASSPGQGVTAGELFF. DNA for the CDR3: TGTGCCAGCAGCCCGGGACAGGGGGTCACTGCCGGGGAGCTGTTTTTT.

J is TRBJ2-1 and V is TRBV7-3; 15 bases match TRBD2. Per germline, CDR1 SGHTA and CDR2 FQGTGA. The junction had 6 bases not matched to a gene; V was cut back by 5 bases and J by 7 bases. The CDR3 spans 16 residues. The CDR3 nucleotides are TGTGCCAGCAGCGCCCCGGGGACTAGCGGGAGGAATGAGCAGTTCTTC. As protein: CASSAPGTSGRNEQFF.

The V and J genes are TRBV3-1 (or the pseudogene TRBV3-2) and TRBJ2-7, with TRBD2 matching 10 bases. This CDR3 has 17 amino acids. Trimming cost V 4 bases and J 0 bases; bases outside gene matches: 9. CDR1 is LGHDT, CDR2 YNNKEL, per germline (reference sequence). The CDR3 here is CASSLRLSGRGSYEQYF. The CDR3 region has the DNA TGTGCCAGCAGCCTACGCCTAAGCGGGAGGGGCTCCTACGAGCAGTACTTC.

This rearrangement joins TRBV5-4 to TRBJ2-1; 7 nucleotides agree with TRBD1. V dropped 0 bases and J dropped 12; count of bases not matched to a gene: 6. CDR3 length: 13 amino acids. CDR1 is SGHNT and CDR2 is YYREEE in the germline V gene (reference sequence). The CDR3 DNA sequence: TGTGCCAGCAGCTTGGACAGGGGAAATCGGCAGTTCTTC. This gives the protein CASSLDRGNRQFF.